The 16 T cell receptor beta chains reported below all come from one sample, sequenced in a study of beta chain features in type 1 diabetes (dated by TCRdb to 2016 to 2018). Study-wide conclusions, independent of this receptor: A moderate but significant shortening of TCRB CDR3 length was observed in type 1 diabetes patients in all four CD4+ subsets.

These receptors have no known antigen. The method behind the library was the immunoSEQ multiplex PCR assay. The entire isolated RNA was reverse transcribed using the High Capacity cDNA Reverse Transcription Kit, and thus expressed TCRB transcripts were sequenced. TCRdb stores this immuneACCESS table with in-frame sequences only. Part of the clones is absent; in the studies checked, under half of the shortfall reflects unresolved V genes, and no reason is known for the rest. The sample table holds 640,000 or so clones, of which roughly 13% were seen once. 0.022% of the sample rests with the top ten. The sample taken for sequencing was naive CD4+ T cells from blood. What this sample's cell subset or site label stands for: true naive CD4+ T cells. The receptors shown here come from a man between 18 and 29 years old with type 1 diabetes.

The rearrangement links TRBV4-1 to TRBJ2-1; the D is unclear. The CDR3 totals 16 residues. Germline assignment: CDR1 MGHRA and CDR2 YSYEKL. V was cut by 4 bases and J by 2 bases, with 15 bases left in between. CDR3 DNA: TGCGCCAGCAGCCTGGGGTGGGCGGCTACCTACAATGAGCAGTTCTTC. Amino acids: CASSLGWAATYNEQFF.

The chain employs TRBV27 and TRBJ1-6; perhaps TRBD1 as D (5 bases). Germline V gene lookup returns CDR1 MNHEY and CDR2 SMNVEV (reference sequence). V was pared by 8 bases and J by 10 bases, with 18 bases between. The CDR3 covers 14 residues. The CDR3 nucleotides are TGTGCCAGCCCTCCGACGGGGGGGGACTCACCCCTCCACTTT. It yields the protein CASPPTGGDSPLHF.

This clone turned up a few times. The chain links TRBV2 to TRBJ2-7; D unclear. Trimming removed 5 bases at V and 3 bases at J, with 8 bases between. Germline CDR1 and CDR2: SNHLY and FYNNEI. This CDR3 is built from 12 residues. The chain's CDR3 is CASSPLNYEQYF. The CDR3 DNA sequence: TGTGCCAGCAGTCCACTCAACTACGAGCAGTACTTC. Full variable domain (rest looked up from reference TRBV2 and TRBJ2-7): EPEVTQTPSHQVTQMGQEVILRCVPISNHLYFYWYRQILGQKVEFLVSFYNNEISEKSEIFDDQFSVERPDGSNFTLKIRSTKLEDSAMYFCASSPLNYEQYFGPGTRLTVT.

In this sample, this clone turned up a few times. CDR3 loop: CASSPRTVGGYTF. The DNA for the CDR3 is TGTGCCAGCAGTCCCAGGACAGTCGGAGGCTACACCTTC. The chain links TRBV28 to TRBJ1-2; D perhaps matches TRBD1 (6 bases). The CDR3 covers 13 residues. Germline lookup yields CDR1 MDHEN and CDR2 SYDVKM. V lost 5 bases and J 8 bases, leaving 15 bases between the germline ends.

This clone was seen more than once but under ten times. This chain links TRBV6-1 with TRBJ1-5, with 7 bases fitting TRBD1. This CDR3 has 14 amino acids. V was pared by 5 bases and J by 4 bases, with 5 bases of the junction left unmatched. The germline gives CDR1 MNHNS, CDR2 SASEGT. CDR3 DNA: TGTGCCAGCAGTTGGGACAGCTCTAATCAGCCCCAGCATTTT. It translates to CASSWDSSNQPQHF.

This clone came up a few times. The chain joins TRBV23-1 to TRBJ1-5; possible D gene TRBD1, 5 bases. TRBV23-1 has ORF status, its function being uncertain. The CDR3 loop spans 14 amino acids. The germline V and J ends were trimmed by 6 bases and 0 bases, with 9 bases remaining between them. The CDR3 loop reads CASSRDDSNQPQHF. CDR3 in DNA: TGCGCCAGCAGCAGGGACGATAGCAATCAGCCCCAGCATTTT.

The rearrangement links TRBV28 to TRBJ2-7, with a possible D match to TRBD2 (5 bases). Germline-derived CDR1 and CDR2 are MDHEN and SYDVKM. There are 13 residues in the CDR3. Deletions cut 8 bases from V and 2 bases from J, with 13 bases between. This CDR3 is CASGPGLAYEQYF. DNA for the CDR3: TGTGCCAGCGGACCCGGACTTGCCTACGAGCAGTACTTC.

This clone was recorded a few times. V gene TRBV30 combines with J gene TRBJ1-2; 9 bases fit TRBD1. J was trimmed by 7 bases and V by 5 bases; bases with no gene match: 8. CDR3 length: 13 residues. Looked up from germline, CDR1 is GTSNPN and CDR2 is SVGIG (reference sequence). The CDR3 nucleotides read TGTGCCTGGGACCAACAGGGGGCCGGTGGCTACACCTTC. Translation: CAWDQQGAGGYTF.

This chain uses TRBV5-6 with TRBJ1-1; the D is unclear. CDR1 is SGHDT, CDR2 YYEEEE, per germline. Trimming took off 6 bases at V and 3 bases at J, with 6 bases between the two ends. The CDR3 has 11 amino acids. As DNA, the CDR3 is TGTGCCAGCATGGTGGACACTGAAGCTTTCTTT. This encodes CASMVDTEAFF.

This rearrangement joins TRBV19 to TRBJ2-3; 8 positions agree with TRBD2. This CDR3 has 14 amino acids. The V gene end was trimmed by 9 bases and the J gene end by 3 bases; junction bases not matched to a gene: 8. Germline V gives CDR1 LNHDA, CDR2 SQIVND (reference sequence). CDR3 nucleotides: TGTGCCAGCGACGGGGGGGCCAAAACAGATACGCAGTATTTT. Amino acid sequence: CASDGGAKTDTQYF.

This chain connects TRBV5-1 to TRBJ1-2; tentatively, D is TRBD1 (5 bases). This CDR3 region has 13 residues. V was cut by 0 bases and J by 5 bases, with 8 bases left in between. Germline CDR1 and CDR2: SGHRS and YFSETQ. The CDR3 region has the DNA TGCGCCAGCAGCTTGGAAGGGGAGTATGGCTACACCTTC. This codes for CASSLEGEYGYTF.

J is TRBJ2-5 and V is TRBV4-2; the D gene is possibly TRBD2 (6 bases). This CDR3 has 17 residues. Trimming took 0 bases from V and 2 from J, leaving 16 bases between them. Germline V gene sequence: CDR1 LGHNA, CDR2 YNFKEQ. In DNA, the CDR3 is TGTGCCAGCAGCCAAGATTCCGGCTGGGGGGTTCAAGAGACCCAGTACTTC. Amino acid sequence: CASSQDSGWGVQETQYF.

The V and J genes are TRBV18 and TRBJ2-7, with a possible D match to TRBD1 (6 bases). The CDR3 has 14 residues. CDR1 and CDR2 from the germline V gene are KGHSH and LQKENI. Trimming removed 5 bases from V and 2 bases from J, with 13 bases in between. CDR3 sequence: CASSINRVPYEQYF. CDR3 sequence (DNA): TGTGCCAGCTCAATTAACAGGGTACCCTACGAGCAGTACTTC.

CDR3: CASRPSGSNEQFF. The CDR3 DNA is TGTGCCAGCAGGCCTAGCGGATCTAATGAGCAGTTCTTC. The chain couples TRBV7-6 to TRBJ2-1; TRBD2 matches at 7 bases. This CDR3 is 13 amino acids long. Trimming cost V 6 bases and J 7 bases; bases outside gene matches: 6. Germline loops: CDR1 SGHVS, CDR2 FNYEAQ.

The rearrangement uses TRBV5-4 and TRBJ2-7; 7 bases line up with TRBD1. CDR3 size: 15 residues. The germline V gene has CDR1 SGHNT and CDR2 YYREEE (reference sequence). V dropped 1 base and J dropped 1; count of bases not matched to a gene: 5. The CDR3 spells CASSLPAGGSYEQYF. For the CDR3, the DNA is TGTGCCAGCAGCTTGCCCGCAGGGGGTTCCTACGAGCAGTACTTC.

The J gene is TRBJ1-5, the V gene TRBV25-1; D call uncertain. The CDR3 covers 13 residues. Per the germline V gene, CDR1 is MGHDK and CDR2 is SYGVNS. The ends were cut back, 3 bases at V and 7 bases at J, with 10 bases in the middle. Here the CDR3 DNA reads TGTGCCAGCAGTGACAGGACCGGCCAGCCCCAGCATTTT. Translated, it gives CASSDRTGQPQHF.